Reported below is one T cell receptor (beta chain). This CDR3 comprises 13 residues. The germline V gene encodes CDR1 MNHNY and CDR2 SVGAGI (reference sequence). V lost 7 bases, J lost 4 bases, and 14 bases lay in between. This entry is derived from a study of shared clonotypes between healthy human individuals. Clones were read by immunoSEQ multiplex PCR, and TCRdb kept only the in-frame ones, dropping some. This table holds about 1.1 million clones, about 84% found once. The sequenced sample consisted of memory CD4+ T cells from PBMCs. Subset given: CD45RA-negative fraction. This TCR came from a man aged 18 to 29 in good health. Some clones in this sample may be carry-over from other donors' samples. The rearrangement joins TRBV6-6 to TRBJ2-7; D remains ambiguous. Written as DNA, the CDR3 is TGTGCCAGCACCCAGGCCCCTGAATACGAGCAGTACTTC. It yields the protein CASTQAPEYEQYF.